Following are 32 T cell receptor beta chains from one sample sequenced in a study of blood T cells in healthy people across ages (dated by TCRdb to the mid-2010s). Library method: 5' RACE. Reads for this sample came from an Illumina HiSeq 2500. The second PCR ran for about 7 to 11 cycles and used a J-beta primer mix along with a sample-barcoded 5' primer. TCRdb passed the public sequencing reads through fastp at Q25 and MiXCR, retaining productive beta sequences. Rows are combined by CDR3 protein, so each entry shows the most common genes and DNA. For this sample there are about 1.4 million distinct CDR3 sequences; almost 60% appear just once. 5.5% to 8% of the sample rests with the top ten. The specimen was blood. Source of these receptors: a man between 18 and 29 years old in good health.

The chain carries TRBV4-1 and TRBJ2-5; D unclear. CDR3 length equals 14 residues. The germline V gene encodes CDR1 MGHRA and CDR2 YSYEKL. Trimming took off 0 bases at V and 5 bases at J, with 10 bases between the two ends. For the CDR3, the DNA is TGCGCCAGCAGCCAAGAAGGTCGTCTGGAGACCCAGTACTTC. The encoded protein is CASSQEGRLETQYF.

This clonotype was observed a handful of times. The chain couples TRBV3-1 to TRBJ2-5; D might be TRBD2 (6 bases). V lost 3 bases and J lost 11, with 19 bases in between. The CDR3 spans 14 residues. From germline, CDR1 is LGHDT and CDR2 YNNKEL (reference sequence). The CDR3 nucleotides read TGTGCCAGCAGCCAGACGGGAGATAATCTCCAGCAGTACTTC. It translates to CASSQTGDNLQQYF.

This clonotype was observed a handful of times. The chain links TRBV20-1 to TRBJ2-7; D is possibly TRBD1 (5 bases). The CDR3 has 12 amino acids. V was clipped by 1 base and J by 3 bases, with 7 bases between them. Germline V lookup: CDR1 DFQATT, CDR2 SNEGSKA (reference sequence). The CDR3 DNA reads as TGCAGTGCTAGAGTTCAGGGCTACGAGCAGTACTTC. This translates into CSARVQGYEQYF.

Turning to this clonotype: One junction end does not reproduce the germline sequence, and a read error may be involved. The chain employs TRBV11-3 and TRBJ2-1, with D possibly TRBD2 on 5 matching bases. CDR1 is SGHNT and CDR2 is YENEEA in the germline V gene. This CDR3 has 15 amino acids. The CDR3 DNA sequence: TGTACCAGCAGCTCCCCGGGGTATGGGTACAATGAGCAGTTCTTC. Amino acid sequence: CTSSSPGYGYNEQFF. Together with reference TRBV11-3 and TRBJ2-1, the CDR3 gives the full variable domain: EAGVVQSPRYKIIEKKQPVAFWCNPISGHNTLYWYLQNLGQGPELLIRYENEEAVDDSQLPKDRFSAERLKGVDSTLKIQPAELGDSAVYLCTSSSPGYGYNEQFFGPGTRLTVL.

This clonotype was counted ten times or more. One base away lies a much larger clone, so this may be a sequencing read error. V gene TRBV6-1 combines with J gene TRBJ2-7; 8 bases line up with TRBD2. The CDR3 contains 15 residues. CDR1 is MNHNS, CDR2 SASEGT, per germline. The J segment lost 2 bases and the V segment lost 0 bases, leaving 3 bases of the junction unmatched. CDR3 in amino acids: CASSEARAGAYEQYF. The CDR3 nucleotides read TGTGCCAGCAGTGAAGCGCGAGCGGGAGCCTACGAGCAGTACTTC.

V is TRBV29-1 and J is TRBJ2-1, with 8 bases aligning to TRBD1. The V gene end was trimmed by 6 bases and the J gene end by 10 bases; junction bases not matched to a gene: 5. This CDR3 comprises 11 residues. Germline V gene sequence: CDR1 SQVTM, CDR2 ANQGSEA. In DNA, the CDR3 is TGCAGCGTAACAGGGGGGCAGGAGCAGTTCTTC. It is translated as CSVTGGQEQFF.

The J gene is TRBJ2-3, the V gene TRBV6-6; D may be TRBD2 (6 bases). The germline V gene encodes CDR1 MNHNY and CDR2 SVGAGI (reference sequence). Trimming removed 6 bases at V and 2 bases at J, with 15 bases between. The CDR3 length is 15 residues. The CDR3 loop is CASSRDFPTTDTQYF. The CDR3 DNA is TGTGCCAGCAGCAGGGACTTCCCGACCACAGATACGCAGTATTTT.

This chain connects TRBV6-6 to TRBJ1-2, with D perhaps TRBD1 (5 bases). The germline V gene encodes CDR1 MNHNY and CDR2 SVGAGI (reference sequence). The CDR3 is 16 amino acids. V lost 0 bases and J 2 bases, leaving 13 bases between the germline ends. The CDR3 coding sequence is TGTGCCAGCAGTTACTCGCCAGACGGGGGGAACTATGGCTACACCTTC. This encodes CASSYSPDGGNYGYTF.

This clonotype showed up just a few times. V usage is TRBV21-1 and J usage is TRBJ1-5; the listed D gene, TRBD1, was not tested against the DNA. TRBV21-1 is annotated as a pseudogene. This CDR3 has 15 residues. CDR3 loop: CARRPPSRGNQPQHF. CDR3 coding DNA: TGTGCCAGACGGCCCCCCAGTAGAGGCAATCAGCCCCAGCATTTT.

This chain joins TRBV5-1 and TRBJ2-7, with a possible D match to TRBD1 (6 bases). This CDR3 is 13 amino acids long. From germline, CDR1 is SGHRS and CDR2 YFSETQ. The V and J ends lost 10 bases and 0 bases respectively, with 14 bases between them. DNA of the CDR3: TGCGCCGGAAGACAGGTCCCCTCCTACGAGCAGTACTTC. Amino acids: CAGRQVPSYEQYF.

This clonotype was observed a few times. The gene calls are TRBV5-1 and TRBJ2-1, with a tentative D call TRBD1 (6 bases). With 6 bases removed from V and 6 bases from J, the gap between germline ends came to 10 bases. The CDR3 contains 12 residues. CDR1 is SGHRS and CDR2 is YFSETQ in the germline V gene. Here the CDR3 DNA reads TGCGCCAGCACAGGGGCTAGCAATGAGCAGTTCTTC. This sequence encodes CASTGASNEQFF.

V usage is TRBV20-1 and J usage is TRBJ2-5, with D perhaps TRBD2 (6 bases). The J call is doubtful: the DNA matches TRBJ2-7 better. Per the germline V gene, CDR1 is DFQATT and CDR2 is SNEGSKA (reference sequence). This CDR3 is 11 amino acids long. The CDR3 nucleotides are TGCAGTGCTAGTGTCGGGGGCGAGCAGTACTTC. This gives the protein CSASVGGEQYF.

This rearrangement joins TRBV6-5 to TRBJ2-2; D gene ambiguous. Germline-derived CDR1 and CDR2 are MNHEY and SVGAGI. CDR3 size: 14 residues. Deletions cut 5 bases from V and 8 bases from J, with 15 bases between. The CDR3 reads CASSDDPMAGELFF. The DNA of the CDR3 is TGTGCCAGCAGTGACGACCCCATGGCGGGGGAGCTGTTTTTT.

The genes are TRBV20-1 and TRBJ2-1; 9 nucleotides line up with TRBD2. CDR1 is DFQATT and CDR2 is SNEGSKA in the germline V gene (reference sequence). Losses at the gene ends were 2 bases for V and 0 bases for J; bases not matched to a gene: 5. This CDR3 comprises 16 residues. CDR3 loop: CSARLAGQSSYNEQFF. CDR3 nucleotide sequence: TGCAGTGCTAGACTAGCGGGACAAAGCTCCTACAATGAGCAGTTCTTC.

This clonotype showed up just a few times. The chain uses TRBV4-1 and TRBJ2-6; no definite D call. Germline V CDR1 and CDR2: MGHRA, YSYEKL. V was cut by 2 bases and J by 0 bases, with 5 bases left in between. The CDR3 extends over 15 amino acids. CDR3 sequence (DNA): TGCGCCAGCAGCCAAACGTCCTCTGGGGCCAACGTCCTGACTTTC. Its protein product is CASSQTSSGANVLTF.

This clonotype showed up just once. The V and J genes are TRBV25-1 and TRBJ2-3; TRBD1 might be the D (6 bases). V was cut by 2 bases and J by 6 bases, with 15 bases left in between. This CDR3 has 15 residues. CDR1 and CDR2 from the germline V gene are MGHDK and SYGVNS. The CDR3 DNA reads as TGTGCCAGCAGTGAAGGGGGCGGGTATAGGGATACGCAGTATTTT. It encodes CASSEGGGYRDTQYF.

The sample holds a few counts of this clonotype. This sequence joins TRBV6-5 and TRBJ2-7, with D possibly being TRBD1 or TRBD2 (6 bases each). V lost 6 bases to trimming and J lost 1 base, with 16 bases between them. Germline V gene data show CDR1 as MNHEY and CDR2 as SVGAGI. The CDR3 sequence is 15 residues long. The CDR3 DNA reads TGTGCCAGCAGCCGAACGGGGGCCCTATCCTACGAGCAGTACTTC. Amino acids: CASSRTGALSYEQYF.

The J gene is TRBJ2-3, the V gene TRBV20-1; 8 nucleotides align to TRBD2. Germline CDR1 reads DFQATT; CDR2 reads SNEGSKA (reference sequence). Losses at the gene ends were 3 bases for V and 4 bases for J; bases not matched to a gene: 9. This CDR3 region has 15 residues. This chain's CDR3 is CSASEGREESDTQYF. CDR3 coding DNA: TGCAGTGCTAGTGAAGGGCGGGAGGAGTCAGATACGCAGTATTTT.

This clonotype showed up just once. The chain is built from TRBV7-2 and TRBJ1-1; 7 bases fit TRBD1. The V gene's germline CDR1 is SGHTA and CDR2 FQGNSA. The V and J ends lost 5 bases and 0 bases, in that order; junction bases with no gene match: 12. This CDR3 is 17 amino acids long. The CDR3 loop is CASSAFLTGPMNTEAFF. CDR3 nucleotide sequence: TGTGCCAGCAGCGCCTTCCTGACAGGGCCCATGAACACTGAAGCTTTCTTT.

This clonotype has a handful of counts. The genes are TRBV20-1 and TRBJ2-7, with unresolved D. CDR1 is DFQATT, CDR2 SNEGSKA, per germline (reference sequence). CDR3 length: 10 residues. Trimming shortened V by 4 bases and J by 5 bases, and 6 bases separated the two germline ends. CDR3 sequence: CSAITDEQYF. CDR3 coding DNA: TGCAGTGCTATCACGGACGAGCAGTACTTC.

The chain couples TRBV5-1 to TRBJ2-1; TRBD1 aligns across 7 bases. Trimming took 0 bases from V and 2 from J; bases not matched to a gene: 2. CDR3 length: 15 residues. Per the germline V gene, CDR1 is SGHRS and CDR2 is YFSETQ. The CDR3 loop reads CASSLAGTAYNEQFF. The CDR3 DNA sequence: TGCGCCAGCAGCTTGGCCGGGACAGCCTACAATGAGCAGTTCTTC.

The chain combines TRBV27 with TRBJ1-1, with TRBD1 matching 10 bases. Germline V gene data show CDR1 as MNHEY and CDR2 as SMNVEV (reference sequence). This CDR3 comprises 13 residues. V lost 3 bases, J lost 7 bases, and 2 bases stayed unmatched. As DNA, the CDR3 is TGTGCCAGCAGTTTCCGGGACAGGGGTGAAGCTTTCTTT. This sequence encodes CASSFRDRGEAFF.

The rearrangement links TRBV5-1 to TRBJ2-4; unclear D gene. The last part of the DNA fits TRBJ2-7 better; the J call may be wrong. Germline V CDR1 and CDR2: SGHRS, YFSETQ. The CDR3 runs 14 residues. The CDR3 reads CASSLGVYRYEQYF. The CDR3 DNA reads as TGCGCCAGCAGCTTGGGTGTCTACCGCTACGAGCAGTACTTC.

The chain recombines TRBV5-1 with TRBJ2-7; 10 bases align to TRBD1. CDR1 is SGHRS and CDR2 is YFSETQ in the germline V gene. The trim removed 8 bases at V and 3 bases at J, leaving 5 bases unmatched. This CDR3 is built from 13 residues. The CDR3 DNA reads TGCGCCAGTGGTGGGACAGGGGACTACGAGCAGTACTTC. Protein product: CASGGTGDYEQYF.

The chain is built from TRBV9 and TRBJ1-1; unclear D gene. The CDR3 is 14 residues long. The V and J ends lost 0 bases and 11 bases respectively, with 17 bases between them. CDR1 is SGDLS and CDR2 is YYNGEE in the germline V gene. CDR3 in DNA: TGTGCCAGCAGCGTAGCAATACTGGACGCCTTCGCTTTCTTT. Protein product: CASSVAILDAFAFF. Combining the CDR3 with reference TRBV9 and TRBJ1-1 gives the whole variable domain DSGVTQTPKHLITATGQRVTLRCSPRSGDLSVYWYQQSLDQGLQFLIQYYNGEERAKGNILERFSAQQFPDLHSELNLSSLELGDSALYFCASSVAILDAFAFFGQGTRLTVV.

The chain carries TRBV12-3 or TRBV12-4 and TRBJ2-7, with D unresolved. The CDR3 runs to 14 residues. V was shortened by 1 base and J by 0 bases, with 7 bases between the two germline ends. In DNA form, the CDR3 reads TGTGCCAGCAGTTTAGAGTCCTACTCCTACGAGCAGTACTTC. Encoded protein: CASSLESYSYEQYF.

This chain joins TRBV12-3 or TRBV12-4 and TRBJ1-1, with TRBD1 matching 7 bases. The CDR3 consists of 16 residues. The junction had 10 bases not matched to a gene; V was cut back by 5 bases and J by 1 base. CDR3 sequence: CASSTRTGVKNTEAFF. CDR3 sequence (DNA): TGTGCCAGCAGTACGCGAACAGGGGTCAAGAACACTGAAGCTTTCTTT.

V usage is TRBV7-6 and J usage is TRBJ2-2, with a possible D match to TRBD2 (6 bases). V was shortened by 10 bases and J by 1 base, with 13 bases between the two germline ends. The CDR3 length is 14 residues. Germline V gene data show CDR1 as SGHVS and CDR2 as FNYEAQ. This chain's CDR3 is CANIRRENTGELFF. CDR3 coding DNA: TGTGCCAACATTCGGCGGGAGAACACCGGGGAGCTGTTTTTT.

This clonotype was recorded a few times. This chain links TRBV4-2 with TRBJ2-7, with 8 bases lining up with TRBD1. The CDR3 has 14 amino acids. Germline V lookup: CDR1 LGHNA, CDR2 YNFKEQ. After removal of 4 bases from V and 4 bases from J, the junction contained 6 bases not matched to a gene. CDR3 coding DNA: TGTGCCAGCAGCCGGACAGGGAATCGGTACGAGCAGTACTTC. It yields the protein CASSRTGNRYEQYF.

CDR3 coding DNA: TGTGCCAGTGGACCTTCGAACACCGGGGAGCTGTTTTTT. Protein sequence: CASGPSNTGELFF. The chain recombines TRBV6-2 or TRBV6-3 with TRBJ2-2; D uncertain. V was trimmed by 9 bases and J by 0 bases, leaving 8 bases between them. CDR1 is MNHEY, CDR2 SVGEGT, per germline. The CDR3 is made up of 13 amino acids.

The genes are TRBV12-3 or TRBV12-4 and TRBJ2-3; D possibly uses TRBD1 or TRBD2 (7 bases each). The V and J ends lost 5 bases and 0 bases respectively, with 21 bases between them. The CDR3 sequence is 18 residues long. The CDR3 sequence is CASSPGGLAATSTDTQYF. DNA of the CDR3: TGTGCCAGCAGTCCAGGGGGGCTAGCGGCTACTAGCACAGATACGCAGTATTTT.

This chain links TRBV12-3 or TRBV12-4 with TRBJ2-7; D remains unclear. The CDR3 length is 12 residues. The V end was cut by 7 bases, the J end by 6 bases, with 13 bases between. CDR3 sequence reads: CASTFFPGEQYF. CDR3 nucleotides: TGTGCCAGCACCTTTTTCCCCGGCGAGCAGTACTTC.